This is a list of T cell receptor beta chains from one sample in a study of beta chain features in type 1 diabetes. Here immunoSEQ multiplex PCR was the method, and the copy in TCRdb shows in-frame clones only, minus some. The sample yields about 270,000 clones, roughly 13% seen once. Sample: naive CD4+ T cells from blood. Every receptor here comes from a man under 40 with type 1 diabetes. CDR3s include the opening cysteine and the closing phenylalanine or tryptophan. The D gene is left open where the match is weak. The size of a clone is reported for some rows only, either as once, few or many, or as a class for expanded clones.

clone size: -; J gene: TRBJ2-5; D gene: TRBD1; V gene: TRBV14; CDR3 DNA: TGTGCCAGCAGCCCCCGGACAGGGACCCAAGAGACCCAGTACTTC; CDR3 protein: CASSPRTGTQETQYF
clone size: few; J gene: TRBJ2-1; D gene: -; V gene: TRBV5-1; CDR3 DNA: TGCGCCAGCAGCTATACTTACAATGAGCAGTTCTTC; CDR3 protein: CASSYTYNEQFF
clone size: few; J gene: TRBJ1-2; D gene: TRBD1; V gene: TRBV6-4; CDR3 DNA: TGTGCCAGCAGTAGGGACAGAAACTATGGCTACACCTTC; CDR3 protein: CASSRDRNYGYTF
clone size: -; J gene: TRBJ1-2; D gene: -; V gene: TRBV29-1; CDR3 DNA: TGCAGCGTCCCGCCTCCCCTTCTAAGGGGGGGTGGTAACTATGGCTACACCTTC; CDR3 protein: CSVPPPLLRGGGNYGYTF
clone size: -; J gene: TRBJ1-5; D gene: TRBD1; V gene: TRBV28; CDR3 DNA: TGTGCCAGCAGTTGGGGTACAGGGGGCCGTCAGCCCCAGCATTTT; CDR3 protein: CASSWGTGGRQPQHF
clone size: few; J gene: TRBJ1-2; D gene: -; V gene: TRBV18; CDR3 DNA: TGTGCCAGCACATCCGACAGCTCCTTTAACTATGGCTACACCTTC; CDR3 protein: CASTSDSSFNYGYTF
clone size: once; J gene: TRBJ2-6; D gene: -; V gene: TRBV19; CDR3 DNA: TGTGCCAGTAGTGTAACAGGCTCTGGGGCCAACGTCCTGACTTTC; CDR3 protein: CASSVTGSGANVLTF
clone size: few; J gene: TRBJ2-1; D gene: -; V gene: TRBV7-9; CDR3 DNA: TGTGCCAGCAGCCCCGGCGGGGACAATGAGCAGTTCTTC; CDR3 protein: CASSPGGDNEQFF
clone size: -; J gene: TRBJ1-3; D gene: -; V gene: TRBV15; CDR3 DNA: TGTGCCACCAGCAGGGGACTGAGCTCTGGAAACACCATATATTTT; CDR3 protein: CATSRGLSSGNTIYF
clone size: -; J gene: TRBJ1-2; D gene: -; V gene: TRBV19; CDR3 DNA: TGTGCCAGTAGTATCGAAGAGGATCGCTATGGCTACACCTTC; CDR3 protein: CASSIEEDRYGYTF
clone size: -; J gene: TRBJ2-1; D gene: TRBD2; V gene: TRBV5-1; CDR3 DNA: TGCGCCAGCAGCTCCCGACTAGCGGGAGGGTACAATGAGCAGTTCTTC; CDR3 protein: CASSSRLAGGYNEQFF
clone size: few; J gene: TRBJ2-7; D gene: -; V gene: TRBV27; CDR3 DNA: TGTGCCACCTTAAAGACAGGCTCCTACGAGCAGTACTTC; CDR3 protein: CATLKTGSYEQYF
clone size: -; J gene: TRBJ2-3; D gene: TRBD1; V gene: TRBV30; CDR3 DNA: TGTGCCTGGAGTACGACAGGGGGGTGGACAGATACGCAGTATTTT; CDR3 protein: CAWSTTGGWTDTQYF
clone size: -; J gene: TRBJ2-7; D gene: TRBD2; V gene: TRBV7-3; CDR3 DNA: TGTGCCAGCAGCTTAAGCGGGAGTGTCTCCTACGAGCAGTACTTC; CDR3 protein: CASSLSGSVSYEQYF
clone size: few; J gene: TRBJ2-5; D gene: -; V gene: TRBV5-1; CDR3 DNA: TGCGCCAGCAGCTTGATAACTAGTTTGGAGACCCAGTACTTC; CDR3 protein: CASSLITSLETQYF
clone size: few; J gene: TRBJ2-3; D gene: -; V gene: TRBV2; CDR3 DNA: TGTGCCAGCGGTAGGGACACCACCGCAGATACGCAGTATTTT; CDR3 protein: CASGRDTTADTQYF
clone size: few; J gene: TRBJ2-1; D gene: TRBD2; V gene: TRBV7-9; CDR3 DNA: TGTGCCAGCAGCCCCATACTAGCGGGAGCATACAATGAGCAGTTCTTC; CDR3 protein: CASSPILAGAYNEQFF